The sequence of this T cell receptor beta chain was determined in a study of T cells in Graves' hyperthyroidism and ophthalmopathy. RNA transcripts served as the template for amplifying TCR beta CDR3 regions. The HTBI set primed first-round TCR CDR3 RT-PCR. Via MiXCR, TCRdb re-called the multiplex PCR reads, giving one row per CDR3 protein. Of about 560,000 distinct CDR3 sequences listed, around 16% are singletons. V lost 3 bases to trimming and J lost 0 bases; unmatched junction nucleotides: 5. The CDR3 loop spans 16 amino acids. Germline CDR1 SGHRS, CDR2 YFSETQ. This TCR came from a young woman with Graves' hyperthyroidism. The V and J genes are TRBV5-1 and TRBJ1-1, with 10 bases lining up with TRBD1. Sequencing was carried out using blood. The CDR3 loop reads CASSWGTGVMNTEAFF. For the CDR3, the DNA is TGCGCCAGCAGCTGGGGGACAGGGGTTATGAACACTGAAGCTTTCTTT.